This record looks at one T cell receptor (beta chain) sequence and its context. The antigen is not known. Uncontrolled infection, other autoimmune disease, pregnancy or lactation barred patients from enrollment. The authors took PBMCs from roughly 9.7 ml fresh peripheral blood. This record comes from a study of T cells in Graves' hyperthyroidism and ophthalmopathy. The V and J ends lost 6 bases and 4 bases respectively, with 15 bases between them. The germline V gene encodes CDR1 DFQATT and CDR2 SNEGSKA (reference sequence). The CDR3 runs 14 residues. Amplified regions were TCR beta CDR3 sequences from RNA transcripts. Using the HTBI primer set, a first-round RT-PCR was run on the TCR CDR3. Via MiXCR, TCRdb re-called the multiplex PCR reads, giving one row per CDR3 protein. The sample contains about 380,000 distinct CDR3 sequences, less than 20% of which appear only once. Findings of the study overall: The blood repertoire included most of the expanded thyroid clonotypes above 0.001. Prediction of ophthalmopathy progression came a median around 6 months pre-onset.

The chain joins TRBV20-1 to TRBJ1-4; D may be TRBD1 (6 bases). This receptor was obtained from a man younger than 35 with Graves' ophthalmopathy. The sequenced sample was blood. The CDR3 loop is CSARQAQGNEKLFF. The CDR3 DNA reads TGCAGTGCCCGACAGGCTCAGGGTAATGAAAAACTGTTTTTT.